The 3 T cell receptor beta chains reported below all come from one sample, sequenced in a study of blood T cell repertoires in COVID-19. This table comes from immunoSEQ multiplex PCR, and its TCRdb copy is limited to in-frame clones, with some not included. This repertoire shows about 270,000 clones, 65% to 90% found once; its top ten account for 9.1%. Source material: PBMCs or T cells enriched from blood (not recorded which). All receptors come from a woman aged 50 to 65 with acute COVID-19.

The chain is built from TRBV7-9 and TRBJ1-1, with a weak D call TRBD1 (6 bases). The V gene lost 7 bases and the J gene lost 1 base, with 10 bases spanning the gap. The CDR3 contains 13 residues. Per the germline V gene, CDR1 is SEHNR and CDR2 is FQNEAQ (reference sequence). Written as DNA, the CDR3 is TGTGCCAGCACGGACAGAGAGAACACTGAAGCTTTCTTT. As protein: CASTDRENTEAFF.

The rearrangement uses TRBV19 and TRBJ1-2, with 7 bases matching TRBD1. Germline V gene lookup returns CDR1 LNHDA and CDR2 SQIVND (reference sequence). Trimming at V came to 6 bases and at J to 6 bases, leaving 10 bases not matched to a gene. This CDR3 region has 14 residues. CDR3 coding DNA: TGTGCCAGTAGGCCCCGGGACAGTCCTAATGGCTACACCTTC. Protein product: CASRPRDSPNGYTF. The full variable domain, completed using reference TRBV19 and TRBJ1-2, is DGGITQSPKYLFRKEGQNVTLSCEQNLNHDAMYWYRQDPGQGLRLIYYSQIVNDFQKGDIAEGYSVSREKKESFPLTVTSAQKNPTAFYLCASRPRDSPNGYTFGSGTRLTVV.

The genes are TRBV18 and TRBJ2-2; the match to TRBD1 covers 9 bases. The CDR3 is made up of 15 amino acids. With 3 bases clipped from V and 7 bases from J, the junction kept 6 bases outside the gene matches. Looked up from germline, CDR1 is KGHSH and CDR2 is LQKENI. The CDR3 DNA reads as TGTGCCAGCTCACCTCGGACAGGGGATGGCGGGGAGCTGTTTTTT. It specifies CASSPRTGDGGELFF. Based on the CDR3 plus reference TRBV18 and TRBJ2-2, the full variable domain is NAGVMQNPRHLVRRRGQEARLRCSPMKGHSHVYWYRQLPEEGLKFMVYLQKENIIDESGMPKERFSAEFPKEGPSILRIQQVVRGDSAAYFCASSPRTGDGGELFFGEGSRLTVL.